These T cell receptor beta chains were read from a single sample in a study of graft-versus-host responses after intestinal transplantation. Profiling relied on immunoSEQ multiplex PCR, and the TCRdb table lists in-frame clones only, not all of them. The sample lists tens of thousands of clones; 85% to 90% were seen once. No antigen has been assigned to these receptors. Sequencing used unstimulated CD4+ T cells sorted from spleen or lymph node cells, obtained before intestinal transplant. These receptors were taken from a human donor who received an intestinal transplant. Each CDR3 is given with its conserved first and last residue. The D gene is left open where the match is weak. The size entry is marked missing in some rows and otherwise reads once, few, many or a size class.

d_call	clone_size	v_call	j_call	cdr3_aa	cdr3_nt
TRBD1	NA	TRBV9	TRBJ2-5	CASSPSIATVGQVRETQYF	TGTGCCAGCAGCCCCAGTATCGCTACGGTGGGACAGGTCAGGGAGACCCAGTACTTC
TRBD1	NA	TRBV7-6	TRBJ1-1	CASSSSGTANTEAFF	TGTGCCAGCAGCTCATCCGGGACAGCAAACACTGAAGCTTTCTTT
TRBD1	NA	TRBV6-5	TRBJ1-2	CASSLDRGYGYTF	TGTGCCAGCAGCTTGGACAGGGGGTATGGCTACACCTTC
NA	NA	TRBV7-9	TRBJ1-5	CASSAGSQPQHF	TGTGCCAGCAGCGCGGGGAGTCAGCCCCAGCATTTT
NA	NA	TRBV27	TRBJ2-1	CASSFSGPNEQFF	TGTGCCAGCAGTTTTAGCGGCCCCAATGAGCAGTTCTTC
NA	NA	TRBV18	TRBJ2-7	CASSVKGAGEQYF	TGTGCCAGCTCGGTTAAAGGAGCTGGAGAGCAGTACTTC
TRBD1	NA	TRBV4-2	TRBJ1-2	CASSHPDREKGGYTF	TGTGCCAGCAGCCATCCCGACAGGGAAAAAGGTGGCTACACCTTC
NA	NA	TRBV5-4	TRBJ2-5	CASSLSGEETQYF	TGTGCCAGCAGTTTGTCAGGGGAAGAGACCCAGTACTTC
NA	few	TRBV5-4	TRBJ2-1	CASGLAGSSYNEQFF	TGTGCCAGCGGGTTGGCGGGTAGCTCCTACAATGAGCAGTTCTTC
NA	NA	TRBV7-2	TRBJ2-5	CASSFGQTGAETQYF	TGTGCCAGCAGCTTCGGTCAGACAGGCGCAGAGACCCAGTACTTC
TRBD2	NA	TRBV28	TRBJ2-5	CASSQSTGTSGSLAQETQYF	TGTGCCAGCAGCCAAAGCACCGGGACTAGCGGGAGTTTGGCGCAAGAGACCCAGTACTTC
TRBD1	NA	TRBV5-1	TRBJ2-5	CASSFGQGQETQYF	TGCGCCAGCAGCTTCGGACAGGGGCAAGAGACCCAGTACTTC
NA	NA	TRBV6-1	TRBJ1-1	CASSESDTEAFF	TGTGCCAGCAGTGAATCGGACACTGAAGCTTTCTTT
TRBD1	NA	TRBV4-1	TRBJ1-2	CASSQTSQGNGYTF	TGCGCCAGCAGCCAAACTTCACAGGGGAATGGCTACACCTTC
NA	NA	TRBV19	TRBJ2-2	CASRGTSGELFF	TGTGCCAGTAGAGGGACTTCCGGGGAGCTGTTTTTT
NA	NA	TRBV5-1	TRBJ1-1	CASSLTAGNTEAFF	TGCGCCAGCAGCTTGACCGCGGGAAACACTGAAGCTTTCTTT
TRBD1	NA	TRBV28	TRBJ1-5	CASSLDRGGQPQHF	TGTGCCAGCAGTTTAGACAGGGGTGGTCAGCCCCAGCATTTT
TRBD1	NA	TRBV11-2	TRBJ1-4	CASSLVTVGTGSSAEKLFF	TGTGCCAGCAGCTTAGTCACCGTCGGGACAGGGTCTAGCGCTGAAAAACTGTTTTTT
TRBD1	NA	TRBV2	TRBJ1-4	CASSRDREGLNEKLFF	TGTGCCAGCAGTAGGGACAGGGAAGGACTTAATGAAAAACTGTTTTTT
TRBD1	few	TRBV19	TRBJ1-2	CASSKTYRDRVNYGYTF	TGTGCCAGTAGTAAAACGTATCGGGACAGGGTAAACTATGGCTACACCTTC
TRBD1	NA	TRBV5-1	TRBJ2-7	CASSLGQGEGEQYF	TGCGCCAGCAGCTTGGGACAGGGGGAAGGGGAGCAGTACTTC
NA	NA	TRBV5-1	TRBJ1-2	CASSLTGAGLDGYTF	TGCGCCAGCAGCTTGACAGGAGCGGGTCTAGATGGCTACACCTTC
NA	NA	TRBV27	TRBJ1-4	CASSLTRLNEKLFF	TGTGCCAGCAGTTTAACTCGTTTGAATGAAAAACTGTTTTTT